This entry concerns a single T cell receptor (beta chain). Antigen: not known. The data were taken from a study of cytomegalovirus exposure and HLA in healthy donors. J gave up 5 bases and V 4 bases, and 10 bases lay outside the gene matches. The germline V gene has CDR1 MNHEY and CDR2 SVGAGI. There are 15 residues in the CDR3. Study-level points and caveats: Near-uniform donor sequencing depth was presumed by presence/absence analyses. Analyzed later, association rates of TCRs varied across HLA loci, with DRB1 most and HLA-C fewest. HLA alleles showed associations with about 15,000 TCR beta sequences in a later analysis, at a 0.05 false discovery rate. Some V segments, including TRBV6-2 and TRBV6-3, were excluded as indistinguishable.

Primers for the PCR totalled 60 Vbeta and 13 Jbeta. Method: immunoSEQ multiplex PCR; TCRdb's copy keeps in-frame clones and lacks some. This sample contains under 90,000 clones. The sequence was obtained from a man aged 50 or older in good health and CMV-seropositive. The chain links TRBV6-5 to TRBJ1-1; 7 bases match TRBD1. The sequenced sample consisted of PBMCs. The CDR3 sequence: CASSFHRGHRTEAFF. The CDR3, as DNA: TGTGCCAGCAGTTTCCACAGGGGTCACCGTACTGAAGCTTTCTTT.